This entry is about one TCR beta chain. Clones were sequenced by immunoSEQ multiplex PCR, and TCRdb holds only the in-frame ones, with some missing. In the table there are 300,000 to 400,000 clones, around 87% of which are singletons. These data originate in a study of blood T cell repertoires in COVID-19. Study as a whole: Material from acute and convalescent COVID-19 was sourced from the United States, Italy and Spain.

The CDR3 spans 16 residues. Per the germline V gene, CDR1 is MNHNS and CDR2 is SASEGT. Trimming at V came to 2 bases and at J to 1 base, leaving 6 bases not matched to a gene. The receptor's source is a human donor in a cohort sampled during active COVID-19. The V gene is TRBV6-1, the J gene TRBJ1-2; the match to TRBD1 covers 8 bases. Specimen: peripheral blood. The CDR3 region is CASSERTGYGNYGYTF. Here the CDR3 DNA reads TGTGCCAGCAGTGAAAGGACAGGGTACGGTAACTATGGCTACACCTTC.